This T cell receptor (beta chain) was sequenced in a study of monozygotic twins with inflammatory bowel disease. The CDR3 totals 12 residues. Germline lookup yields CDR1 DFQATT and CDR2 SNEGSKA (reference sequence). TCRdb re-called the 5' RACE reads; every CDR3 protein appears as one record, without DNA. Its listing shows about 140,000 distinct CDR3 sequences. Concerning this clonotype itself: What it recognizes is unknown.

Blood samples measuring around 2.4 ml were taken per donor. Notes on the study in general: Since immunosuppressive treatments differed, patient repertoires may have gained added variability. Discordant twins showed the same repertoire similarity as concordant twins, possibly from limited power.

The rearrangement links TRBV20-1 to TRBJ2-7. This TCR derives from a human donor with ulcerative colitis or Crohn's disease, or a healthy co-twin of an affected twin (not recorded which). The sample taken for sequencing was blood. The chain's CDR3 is CSASKATYEQYF.